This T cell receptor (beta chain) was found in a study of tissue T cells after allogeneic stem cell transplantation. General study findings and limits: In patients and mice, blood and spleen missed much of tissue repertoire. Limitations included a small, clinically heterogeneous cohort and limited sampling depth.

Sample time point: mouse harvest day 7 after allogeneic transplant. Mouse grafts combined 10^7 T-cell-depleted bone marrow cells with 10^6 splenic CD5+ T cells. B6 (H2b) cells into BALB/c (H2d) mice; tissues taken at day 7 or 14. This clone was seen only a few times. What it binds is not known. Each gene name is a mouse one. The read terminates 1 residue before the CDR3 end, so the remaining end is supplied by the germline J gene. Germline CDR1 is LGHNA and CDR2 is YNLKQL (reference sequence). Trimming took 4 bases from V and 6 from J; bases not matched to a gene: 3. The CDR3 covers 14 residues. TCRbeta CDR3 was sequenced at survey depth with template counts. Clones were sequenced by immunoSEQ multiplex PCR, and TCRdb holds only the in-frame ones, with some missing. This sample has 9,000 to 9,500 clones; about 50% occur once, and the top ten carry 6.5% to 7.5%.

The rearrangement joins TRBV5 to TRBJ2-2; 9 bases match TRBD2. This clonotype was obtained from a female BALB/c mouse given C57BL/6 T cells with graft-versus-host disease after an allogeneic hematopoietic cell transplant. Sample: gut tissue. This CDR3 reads CASSPGTGPGQLYF. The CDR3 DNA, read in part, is TGTGCCAGCAGCCCCGGGACTGGGCCCGGGCAGCTCTAC.